This paragraph reports one TCR beta chain. Other DNA sequences in this sample translate to the same CDR3. This entry belongs to a study of blood T cell repertoires in COVID-19. Background on the study: Samples taken during acute and convalescent COVID-19 were collected in the United States, Italy and Spain.

V lost 3 bases, J lost 7 bases, and 6 bases stayed unmatched. Germline V CDR1 and CDR2: LNHDA, SQIVND (reference sequence). CDR3 length: 15 amino acids. The repertoire was sequenced with immunoSEQ multiplex PCR; TCRdb's copy has only in-frame clones and lacks some. The sample holds 150,000 to 200,000 clones, about 88% seen once. Sequencing was done on a sample of peripheral blood. The chain is built from TRBV19 and TRBJ1-6, with 7 bases that match TRBD1. The TCR originated in a man aged 55 to 70 with acute or convalescent COVID-19. The CDR3 nucleotides read TGTGCCAGTAGTATGGGCAGGGGGAAGAATTCACCCCTCCACTTT. This codes for CASSMGRGKNSPLHF.